This is a list of T cell receptor beta chains from one sample in a study of T-cell reconstitution after alpha-beta-depleted transplantation in children. TCRdb used MiXCR to reprocess the PCR reads, holding one entry per CDR3 protein. The data hold about 440,000 distinct CDR3 sequences, with around two fifths observed a single time. This specimen was PBMCs, taken before TCRalphabeta/CD19-depleted stem cell transplant. The origin of the receptors is a girl under 10 years old with aplastic anemia, due to receive a stem cell transplant. Each CDR3 is given with its conserved first and last residue. D genes are given only for firm matches. The size field is filled for only some rows; it gives once, few, many or a size class.

d_call	j_call	clone_size	v_call	cdr3_nt	cdr3_aa
NA	TRBJ2-6	NA	TRBV9	TGTGCCAGCAGCGTAGAGGGAGCCTCTGGGGCCAACGTCCTGACTTTC	CASSVEGASGANVLTF
NA	TRBJ2-2	NA	TRBV24-1	TGTGCCACCAGTGATTCGTCTCGGACACGGAACACCGGGGAGCTGTTTTTT	CATSDSSRTRNTGELFF
NA	TRBJ2-7	NA	TRBV5-1	TGCGCCAGCAGCTTGGGCAGGGGACCCCTGGAGCAGTACTTC	CASSLGRGPLEQYF
NA	TRBJ1-1	once	TRBV18	TGTGCCAGCTCACCAAGGTCCAGCGTGACTGAAGCTTTCTTT	CASSPRSSVTEAFF
TRBD2	TRBJ2-7	many	TRBV20-1	TGCAGTGCTAGAGATCGAAAGGCGGGAGGCTCCTACGAGCAGTACTTC	CSARDRKAGGSYEQYF
NA	TRBJ2-1	NA	TRBV5-6	TGTGCCAGCAGCTTTACAGGGAGGGCTGAGCAGTTCTTC	CASSFTGRAEQFF
TRBD2	TRBJ2-7	NA	TRBV28	TGTGCCAGCAGTTTAATAGCGGGGAGCTACGAGCAGTACTTC	CASSLIAGSYEQYF
NA	TRBJ1-5	NA	TRBV4-1	TGCGCCAGCAGCCAAGCCCGAGATCAGCCCCAGCATTTT	CASSQARDQPQHF
NA	TRBJ2-1	NA	TRBV20-1	TGCAGTGCTAGAGATAGCGACAATGAGCAGTTCTTC	CSARDSDNEQFF
TRBD1	TRBJ1-2	many	TRBV6-1	TGTGCCAGCAGTGGAGAGGACAGGGGTGACTATGGCTACACCTTC	CASSGEDRGDYGYTF
TRBD2	TRBJ2-3	NA	TRBV20-1	TGCAGTGCGCTACTCTCACTAGCGGGCCTGACAGATACGCAGTATTTT	CSALLSLAGLTDTQYF
NA	TRBJ2-5	NA	TRBV5-1	TGCGCCAGCAGCTCCAGAGGGGGGATGGCAGAGACCCAGTACTTC	CASSSRGGMAETQYF
NA	TRBJ1-5	many	TRBV11-2	TGTGCCAGCAGCTTAGGTTGGGGGGATCCCAACAATCAGCCCCAGCATTTT	CASSLGWGDPNNQPQHF
NA	TRBJ2-3	few	TRBV12-3/TRBV12-4	TGTGCCAGCAGCGCCAGACCTAGCGCCCGAAGCACAGATACGCAGTATTTT	CASSARPSARSTDTQYF
NA	TRBJ2-7	many	TRBV7-2	TGTGCCAGCAGCCCTCGGGTATCCAGCTCCTACGAGCAGTACTTC	CASSPRVSSSYEQYF
NA	TRBJ1-6	NA	TRBV21-1	TGTGCCAGCAGCAACAATGTCACGGGTGATAATTCACCCCTCCACTTT	CASSNNVTGDNSPLHF
NA	TRBJ1-1	many	TRBV18	TGTGCCAGCTCCCCCGACTGGGGCACTGAAGCTTTCTTT	CASSPDWGTEAFF
NA	TRBJ1-5	many	TRBV6-6	TGTGCCAGCAGTCATTCACTAAATCAGCCCCAGCATTTT	CASSHSLNQPQHF
NA	TRBJ1-6	many	TRBV7-2	TGTGCCAGCAGCCGGGACAATAATTCACCCCTCCACTTT	CASSRDNNSPLHF
TRBD2	TRBJ2-5	many	TRBV12-3/TRBV12-4	TGTGCCAGCAGTTTGGGGACTAGCGGGAGTGGGACCCAGTACTTC	CASSLGTSGSGTQYF
TRBD2	TRBJ2-3	many	TRBV5-1	TGCGCCAGCAGCTTGACCTGGCTAGCGGGCCTTCCCAGAGATACGCAGTATTTT	CASSLTWLAGLPRDTQYF
NA	TRBJ2-1	NA	TRBV20-1	TGCAGTGCCGAGCCGGAGGGAGGATCCTACAATGAGCAGTTCTTC	CSAEPEGGSYNEQFF